This T cell receptor (beta chain) was retrieved from a study of blood T cells in healthy people across ages. About 10 milliliters of peripheral blood were drawn from each donor into EDTA-treated tubes. Combining a sample-barcoded 5' primer with a J-beta primer mix, a second PCR ran for 7 to 11 cycles. From the 5' RACE reads, TCRdb called clonotypes with MiXCR, one entry per CDR3 protein. The sample shows roughly 790,000 distinct CDR3 sequences, 40% to 45% of them seen only once. The germline V gene has CDR1 SGHRS and CDR2 YFSETQ. The CDR3 runs to 15 residues. V gave up 9 bases and J gave up 2 bases; unmatched junction bases: 11.

This TCR was recovered from a woman aged 55-70 years in good health. The chain is built from TRBV5-1 and TRBJ2-1, with TRBD1 identical over 7 bases. Sequencing was performed on blood. This CDR3 reads CATTKGDSTYNEQFF. DNA of the CDR3: TGCGCCACCACTAAGGGGGACAGCACCTACAATGAGCAGTTCTTC.